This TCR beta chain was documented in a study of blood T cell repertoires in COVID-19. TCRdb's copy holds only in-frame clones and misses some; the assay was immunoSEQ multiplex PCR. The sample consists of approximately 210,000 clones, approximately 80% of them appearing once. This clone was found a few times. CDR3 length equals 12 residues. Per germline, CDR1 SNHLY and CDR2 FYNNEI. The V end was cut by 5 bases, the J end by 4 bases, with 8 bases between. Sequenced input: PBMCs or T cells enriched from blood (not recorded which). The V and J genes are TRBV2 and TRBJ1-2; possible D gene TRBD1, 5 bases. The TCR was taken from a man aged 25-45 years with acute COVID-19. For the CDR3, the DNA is TGTGCCAGCAGTACAGACAGCTATGGCTACACCTTC. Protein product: CASSTDSYGYTF.